A selection of T cell receptor beta chains follows, all from one sample in a study of PD-L1 blockade in urothelial cancer. Clones were sequenced by immunoSEQ multiplex PCR, and TCRdb holds only the in-frame ones, with some missing. The table lists roughly 49,000 clones, about 82% of them singletons, with around 22% in the top ten. Sequencing used PBMCs, obtained around atezolizumab (anti-PD-L1) treatment. The receptors come from a man aged 60 to 69 with urothelial cancer. CDR3s include the opening cysteine and the closing phenylalanine or tryptophan. D genes are given only for firm matches. Clone size is shown for a subset of rows, as once, few, many or a class of expanded clone.

CASSVQGATGNTIYF | TGCGCCAGCAGCGTACAGGGGGCAACTGGAAACACCATATATTTT | TRBV5-1 | TRBD1 | TRBJ1-3 | -
CASSPRTGAYYGYTF | TGTGCCAGCAGTCCCCGGACAGGGGCGTACTATGGCTACACCTTC | TRBV27 | TRBD1 | TRBJ1-2 | -
CASSQLFGGLNTGELFF | TGCGCCAGCAGCCAACTATTCGGGGGGCTCAACACCGGGGAGCTGTTTTTT | TRBV4-1 | - | TRBJ2-2 | -
CASGTDRGTEQYF | TGTGCCAGCGGAACGGACAGAGGGACAGAGCAGTACTTC | TRBV7-2 | - | TRBJ2-7 | -
CASSPSGLANEQYF | TGTGCCAGCTCACCATCGGGACTCGCGAACGAGCAGTACTTC | TRBV18 | - | TRBJ2-7 | -
CASSLSQGALSGYTF | TGCGCCAGCAGCTTGTCACAGGGGGCCTTGAGTGGCTACACCTTC | TRBV5-1 | TRBD1 | TRBJ1-2 | -
CASSLTGQGVEQYF | TGTGCCAGCTCTCTGACAGGACAGGGAGTCGAGCAGTACTTC | TRBV5-6 | TRBD1 | TRBJ2-7 | -
CASRGTGDTEAFF | TGTGCCAGCAGGGGGACAGGGGACACTGAAGCTTTCTTT | TRBV6-6 | TRBD1 | TRBJ1-1 | -
CASSQTRLAANTGELFF | TGCGCCAGCAGCCAAACCCGACTAGCGGCGAACACCGGGGAGCTGTTTTTT | TRBV4-1 | TRBD2 | TRBJ2-2 | -
CASSDAGGNSPLHF | TGTGCCAGCAGTGATGCCGGGGGGAATTCACCCCTCCACTTT | TRBV6-6 | - | TRBJ1-6 | -
CASSLSIQGAYEQYF | TGTGCCAGCAGCTTAAGTATCCAGGGGGCCTACGAGCAGTACTTC | TRBV11-2 | TRBD1 | TRBJ2-7 | -
CASRQTGITNQPQHF | TGTGCCAGCAGGCAGACAGGGATCACCAATCAGCCCCAGCATTTT | TRBV28 | TRBD1 | TRBJ1-5 | -
CAISAASGLNTGELFF | TGTGCCATCAGTGCGGCTAGCGGGCTGAACACCGGGGAGCTGTTTTTT | TRBV10-3 | TRBD2 | TRBJ2-2 | once
CASSPFAGQGVYGYTF | TGTGCCAGCAGTCCCTTTGCGGGACAGGGGGTGTACGGCTACACCTTC | TRBV27 | TRBD1 | TRBJ1-2 | -
CASSQGHSNNSPLHF | TGCGCCAGCAGCCAAGGGCACAGTAATAATTCACCCCTCCACTTT | TRBV4-1 | - | TRBJ1-6 | -
CASSSSQKRYGYTF | TGTGCCAGCAGCTCCTCCCAGAAACGCTATGGCTACACCTTC | TRBV6-5 | - | TRBJ1-2 | -
CASSLEGAGGYTF | TGCGCCAGCAGCTTGGAGGGAGCTGGGGGCTACACCTTC | TRBV5-1 | - | TRBJ1-2 | -
CASSLSPEGSPLHF | TGTGCCAGCAGCTTAAGCCCCGAGGGTTCACCCCTCCACTTT | TRBV7-9 | - | TRBJ1-6 | many
CASSEQVIGIPGELFF | TGTGCCAGCAGTGAACAGGTTATAGGTATTCCCGGGGAGCTGTTTTTT | TRBV6-1 | - | TRBJ2-2 | once
CASSLWGGETQYF | TGTGCCAGCAGCTTATGGGGGGGAGAGACCCAGTACTTC | TRBV11-2 | TRBD2 | TRBJ2-5 | -
CSAGTGVHTGELFF | TGCAGCGCCGGGACAGGGGTCCACACCGGGGAGCTGTTTTTT | TRBV29-1 | TRBD1 | TRBJ2-2 | -
CASRDSAAIISPLHF | TGTGCCAGCAGGGACAGCGCGGCTATAATCTCACCCCTCCACTTT | TRBV2 | - | TRBJ1-6 | -
CASSETGGYTF | TGTGCCAGCAGTGAAACCGGTGGCTACACCTTC | TRBV25-1 | - | TRBJ1-2 | -
CASSPDRVGQETQYF | TGCGCCAGCAGCCCGGACAGGGTGGGGCAAGAGACCCAGTACTTC | TRBV5-4 | TRBD1 | TRBJ2-5 | once
CASSDRTAYGYTF | TGTGCCAGCAGTGACAGGACCGCCTATGGCTACACCTTC | TRBV6-5 | - | TRBJ1-2 | -
CASSLDRGNRNYGYTF | TGCGCCAGCAGCCTCGACCGGGGAAATAGGAACTATGGCTACACCTTC | TRBV4-3 | - | TRBJ1-2 | once
CAWSRGRGISREPQYF | TGTGCCTGGAGTAGGGGGAGAGGGATCTCAAGAGAGCCCCAGTACTTC | TRBV30 | - | TRBJ2-5 | -
CAWTTGGTGNTIYF | TGTGCCTGGACTACAGGGGGAACGGGAAACACCATATATTTT | TRBV30 | TRBD1 | TRBJ1-3 | -
CASSTANRGQYEQYF | TGTGCCAGCAGCACCGCAAACAGGGGGCAATACGAGCAGTACTTC | TRBV7-9 | TRBD1 | TRBJ2-7 | -
CASSFDGGFEQYF | TGCGCCAGCAGCTTCGATGGCGGGTTCGAGCAGTACTTC | TRBV5-1 | - | TRBJ2-7 | -
CASRRDYEQYF | TGTGCCAGCAGACGCGATTACGAGCAGTACTTC | TRBV5-6 | - | TRBJ2-7 | once
CASSDVGGRASTDTQYF | TGCGCCAGCAGCGACGTCGGCGGGAGGGCCTCAACAGATACGCAGTATTTT | TRBV5-1 | TRBD2 | TRBJ2-3 | once
CASSLGGGRSGELFF | TGCGCCAGCAGCTTGGGTGGGGGCCGCTCCGGGGAGCTGTTTTTT | TRBV5-1 | - | TRBJ2-2 | -
CASSRTSGSSYEQYF | TGCGCCAGCAGCCGAACTAGCGGGAGCTCCTACGAGCAGTACTTC | TRBV4-1 | TRBD2 | TRBJ2-7 | -
CASSPVLQGAGNTIYF | TGTGCCAGCAGCCCAGTGCTGCAGGGGGCTGGAAACACCATATATTTT | TRBV7-8 | TRBD1 | TRBJ1-3 | -
CASSERTGMDGYTF | TGTGCCAGCAGTGAACGGACAGGGATGGATGGCTACACCTTC | TRBV6-1 | TRBD1 | TRBJ1-2 | -
CAVAREETQYF | TGTGCCGTCGCGAGGGAAGAGACCCAGTACTTC | TRBV10-3 | - | TRBJ2-5 | -
CASSVTGGSYGYTF | TGTGCCAGCAGTGTCACGGGGGGTTCCTATGGCTACACCTTC | TRBV6-1 | - | TRBJ1-2 | -
CATGDGGSSYEQYF | TGTGCCACCGGAGATGGGGGGAGCTCCTACGAGCAGTACTTC | TRBV15 | - | TRBJ2-7 | -
CASSLAFPGYNEQFF | TGTGCCAGCAGCTTGGCCTTTCCGGGCTACAATGAGCAGTTCTTC | TRBV5-4 | - | TRBJ2-1 | -
CASSLEFRGVSPLHF | TGTGCCAGCAGCTTGGAGTTTCGCGGGGTTTCACCCCTCCACTTT | TRBV5-5 | - | TRBJ1-6 | few
CASCRNLNTGELFF | TGTGCCAGCTGCAGAAATTTGAACACCGGGGAGCTGTTTTTT | TRBV6-5 | - | TRBJ2-2 | -
CASRASGVYGYTF | TGTGCCAGCAGGGCTTCAGGGGTCTATGGCTACACCTTC | TRBV6-5 | - | TRBJ1-2 | -
CASRDGTGVYEKLFF | TGTGCCAGCAGAGATGGGACAGGGGTCTATGAAAAACTGTTTTTT | TRBV5-5 | TRBD1 | TRBJ1-4 | -
CASSEWGAANYGYTF | TGTGCCAGCAGTGAATGGGGCGCAGCTAACTATGGCTACACCTTC | TRBV6-1 | - | TRBJ1-2 | once
CATGGSSKNIQYF | TGTGCGACGGGGGGGTCGTCCAAAAACATTCAGTACTTC | TRBV7-2 | TRBD2 | TRBJ2-4 | -
CASSQDNRMNTEAFF | TGTGCCAGCAGCCAAGATAACAGAATGAACACTGAAGCTTTCTTT | TRBV14 | - | TRBJ1-1 | -
CASSLGQGMNTEAFF | TGCGCCAGCAGCTTGGGGCAGGGGATGAACACTGAAGCTTTCTTT | TRBV5-1 | - | TRBJ1-1 | -
CASGYRGPANEKLFF | TGTGCTAGTGGATACAGGGGGCCTGCTAATGAAAAACTGTTTTTT | TRBV12-5 | TRBD1 | TRBJ1-4 | -
CASSLPGAHYGYTF | TGTGCCAGCAGCTTACCAGGGGCGCACTATGGCTACACCTTC | TRBV7-9 | - | TRBJ1-2 | -
CASSFRLAGSYNEQFF | TGTGCCAGCAGCTTTCGACTAGCGGGCTCCTACAATGAGCAGTTCTTC | TRBV9 | TRBD2 | TRBJ2-1 | -
CASSPEGLNYGYTF | TGTGCCAGCAGCCCCGAAGGACTTAACTATGGCTACACCTTC | TRBV7-8 | - | TRBJ1-2 | once